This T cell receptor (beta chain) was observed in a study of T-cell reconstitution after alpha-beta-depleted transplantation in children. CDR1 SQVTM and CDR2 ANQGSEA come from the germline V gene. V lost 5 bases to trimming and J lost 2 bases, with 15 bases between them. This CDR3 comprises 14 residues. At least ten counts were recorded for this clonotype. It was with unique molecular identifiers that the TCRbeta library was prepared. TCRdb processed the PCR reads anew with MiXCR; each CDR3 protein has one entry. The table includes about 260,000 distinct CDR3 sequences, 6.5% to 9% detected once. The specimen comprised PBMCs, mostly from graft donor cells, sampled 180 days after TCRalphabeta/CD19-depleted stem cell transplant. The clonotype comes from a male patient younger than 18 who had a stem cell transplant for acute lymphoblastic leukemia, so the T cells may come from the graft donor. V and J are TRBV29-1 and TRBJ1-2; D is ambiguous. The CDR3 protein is CSVRNPARNYGYTF. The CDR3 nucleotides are TGCAGCGTTAGGAACCCTGCAAGAAACTATGGCTACACCTTC.